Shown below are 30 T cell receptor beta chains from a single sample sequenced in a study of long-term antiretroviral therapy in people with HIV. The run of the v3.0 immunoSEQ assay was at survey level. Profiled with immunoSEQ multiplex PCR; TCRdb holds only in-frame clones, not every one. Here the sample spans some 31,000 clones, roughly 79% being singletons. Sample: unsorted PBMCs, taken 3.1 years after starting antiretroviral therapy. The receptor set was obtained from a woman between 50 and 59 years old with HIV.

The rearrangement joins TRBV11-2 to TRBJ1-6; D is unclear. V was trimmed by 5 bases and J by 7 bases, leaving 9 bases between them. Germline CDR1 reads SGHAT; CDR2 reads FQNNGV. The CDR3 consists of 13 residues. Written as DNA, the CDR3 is TGTGCCAGCAGCGGGCGGATCAATTCACCCCTCCACTTT. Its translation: CASSGRINSPLHF.

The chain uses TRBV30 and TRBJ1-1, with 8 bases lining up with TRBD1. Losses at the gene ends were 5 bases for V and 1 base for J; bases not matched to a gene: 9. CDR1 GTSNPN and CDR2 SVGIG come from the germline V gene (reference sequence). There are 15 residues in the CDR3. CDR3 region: CAWRYPDRANTEAFF. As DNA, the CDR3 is TGTGCCTGGCGTTACCCGGACAGGGCGAACACTGAAGCTTTCTTT.

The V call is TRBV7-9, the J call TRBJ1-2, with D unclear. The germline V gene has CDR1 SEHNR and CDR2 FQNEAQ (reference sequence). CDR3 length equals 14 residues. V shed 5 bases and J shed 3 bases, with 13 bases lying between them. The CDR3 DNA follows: TGTGCCAGCAGCATTCCTACAGCTCACTATGGCTACACCTTC. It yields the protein CASSIPTAHYGYTF.

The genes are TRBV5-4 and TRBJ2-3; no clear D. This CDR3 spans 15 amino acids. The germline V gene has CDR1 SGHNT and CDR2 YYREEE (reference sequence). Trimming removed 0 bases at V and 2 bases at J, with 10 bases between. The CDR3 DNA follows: TGTGCCAGCAGCTTGGCGCCCAGATTCACAGATACGCAGTATTTT. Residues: CASSLAPRFTDTQYF.

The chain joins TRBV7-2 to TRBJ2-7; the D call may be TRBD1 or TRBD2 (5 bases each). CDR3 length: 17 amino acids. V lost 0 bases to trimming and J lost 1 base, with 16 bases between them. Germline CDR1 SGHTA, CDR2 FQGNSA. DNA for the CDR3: TGTGCCAGCAGCTTAGCGCAGCTTGGGACGGCTTCCTACGAGCAGTACTTC. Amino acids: CASSLAQLGTASYEQYF.

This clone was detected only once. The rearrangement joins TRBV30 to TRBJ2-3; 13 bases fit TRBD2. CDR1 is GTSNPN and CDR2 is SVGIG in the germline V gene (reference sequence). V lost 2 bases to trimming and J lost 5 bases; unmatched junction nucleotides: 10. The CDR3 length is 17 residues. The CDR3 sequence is CAWSRERTSGGKDTQYF. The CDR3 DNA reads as TGTGCCTGGAGTCGAGAACGGACTAGCGGGGGAAAAGATACGCAGTATTTT.

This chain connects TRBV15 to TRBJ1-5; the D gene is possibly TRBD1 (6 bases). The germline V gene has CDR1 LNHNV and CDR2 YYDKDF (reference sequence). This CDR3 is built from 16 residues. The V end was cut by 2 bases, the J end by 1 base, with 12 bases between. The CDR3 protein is CATSRIKGGSNQPQHF. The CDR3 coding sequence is TGTGCCACCAGCAGAATAAAGGGGGGGAGCAATCAGCCCCAGCATTTT.

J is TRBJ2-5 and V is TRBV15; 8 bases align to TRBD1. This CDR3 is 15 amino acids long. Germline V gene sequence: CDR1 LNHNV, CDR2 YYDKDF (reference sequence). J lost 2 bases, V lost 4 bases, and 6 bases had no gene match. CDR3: CATSNGQGGQETQYF. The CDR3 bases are TGTGCCACCAGCAACGGACAGGGAGGTCAAGAGACCCAGTACTTC.

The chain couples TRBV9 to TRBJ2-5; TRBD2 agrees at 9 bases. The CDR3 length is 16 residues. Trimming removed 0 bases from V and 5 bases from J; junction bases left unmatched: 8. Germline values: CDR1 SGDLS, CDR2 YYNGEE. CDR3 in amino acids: CASSVVGGGASETQYF. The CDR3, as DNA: TGTGCCAGCAGCGTAGTCGGCGGGGGGGCCTCGGAGACCCAGTACTTC.

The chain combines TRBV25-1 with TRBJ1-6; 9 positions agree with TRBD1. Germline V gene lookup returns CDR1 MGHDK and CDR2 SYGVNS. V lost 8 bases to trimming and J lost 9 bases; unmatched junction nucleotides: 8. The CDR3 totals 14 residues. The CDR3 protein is CASGTGTGISPLHF. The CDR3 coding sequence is TGTGCCAGCGGCACCGGGACAGGGATTTCACCCCTCCACTTT.

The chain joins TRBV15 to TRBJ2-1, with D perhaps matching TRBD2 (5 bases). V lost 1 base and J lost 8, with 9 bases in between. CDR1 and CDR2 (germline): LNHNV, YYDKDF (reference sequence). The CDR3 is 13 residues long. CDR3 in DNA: TGTGCCACCAGCAGAGTTTCGCGGGATGAGCAGTTCTTC. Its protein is CATSRVSRDEQFF.

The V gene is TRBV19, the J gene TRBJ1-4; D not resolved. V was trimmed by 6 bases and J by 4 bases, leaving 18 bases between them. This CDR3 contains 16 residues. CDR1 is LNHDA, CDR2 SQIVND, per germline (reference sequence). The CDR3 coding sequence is TGTGCCAGTAGGATGGGGTGGGCAGCCCTTAATGAAAAACTGTTTTTT. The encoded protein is CASRMGWAALNEKLFF.

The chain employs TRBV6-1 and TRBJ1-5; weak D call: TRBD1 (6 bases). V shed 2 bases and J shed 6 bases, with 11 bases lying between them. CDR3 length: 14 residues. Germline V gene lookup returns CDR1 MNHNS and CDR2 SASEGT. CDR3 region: CASSENRAIQPQHF. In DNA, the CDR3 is TGTGCCAGCAGTGAAAACAGGGCTATTCAGCCCCAGCATTTT.

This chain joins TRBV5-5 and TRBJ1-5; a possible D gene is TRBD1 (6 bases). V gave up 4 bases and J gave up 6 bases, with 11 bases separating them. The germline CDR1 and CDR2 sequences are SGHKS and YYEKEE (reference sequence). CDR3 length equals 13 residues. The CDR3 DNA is TGTGCCAGCAGCACGTCGACAGGTCAGCCCCAGCATTTT. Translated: CASSTSTGQPQHF.

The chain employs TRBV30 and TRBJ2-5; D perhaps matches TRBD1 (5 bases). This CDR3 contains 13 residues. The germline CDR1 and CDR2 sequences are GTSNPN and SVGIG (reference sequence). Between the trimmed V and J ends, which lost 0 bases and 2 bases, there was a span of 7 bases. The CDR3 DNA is TGTGCCTGGAGTGTAGGGGATCAAGAGACCCAGTACTTC. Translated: CAWSVGDQETQYF.

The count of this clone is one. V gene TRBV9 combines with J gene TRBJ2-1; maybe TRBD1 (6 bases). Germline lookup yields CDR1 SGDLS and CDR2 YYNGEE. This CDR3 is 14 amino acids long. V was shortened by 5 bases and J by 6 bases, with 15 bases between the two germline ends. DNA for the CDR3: TGTGCCAGCAGTCCGAACCTGGACAGCAATGAGCAGTTCTTC. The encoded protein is CASSPNLDSNEQFF.

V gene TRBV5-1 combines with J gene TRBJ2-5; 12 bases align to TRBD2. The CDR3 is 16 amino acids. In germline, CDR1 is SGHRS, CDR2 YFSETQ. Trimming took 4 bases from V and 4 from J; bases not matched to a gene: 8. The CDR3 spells CASSHGLAGTGETQYF. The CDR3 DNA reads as TGCGCCAGCAGCCACGGACTAGCGGGGACGGGAGAGACCCAGTACTTC.

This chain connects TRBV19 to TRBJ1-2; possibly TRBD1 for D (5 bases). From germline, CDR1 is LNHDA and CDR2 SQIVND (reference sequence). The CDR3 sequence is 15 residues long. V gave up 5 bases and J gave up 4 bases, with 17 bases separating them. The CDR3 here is CASSPSPGTGYGYTF. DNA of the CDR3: TGTGCCAGTAGTCCGTCACCAGGGACGGGCTATGGCTACACCTTC.

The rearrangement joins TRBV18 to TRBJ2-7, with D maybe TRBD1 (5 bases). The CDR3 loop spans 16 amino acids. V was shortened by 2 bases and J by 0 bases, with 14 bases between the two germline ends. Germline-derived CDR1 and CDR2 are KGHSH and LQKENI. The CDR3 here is CASSPSGPQGSYEQYF. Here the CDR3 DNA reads TGTGCCAGCTCACCATCCGGGCCCCAGGGCTCCTACGAGCAGTACTTC.

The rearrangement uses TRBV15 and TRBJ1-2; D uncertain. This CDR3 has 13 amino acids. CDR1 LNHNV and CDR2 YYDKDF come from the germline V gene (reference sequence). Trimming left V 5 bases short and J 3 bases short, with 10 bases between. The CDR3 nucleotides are TGTGCCACCAGCGTTCGGAACCACTATGGCTACACCTTC. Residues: CATSVRNHYGYTF. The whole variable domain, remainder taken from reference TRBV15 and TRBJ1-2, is DAMVIQNPRYQVTQFGKPVTLSCSQTLNHNVMYWYQQKSSQAPKLLFHYYDKDFNNEADTPDNFQSRRPNTSFCFLDIRSPGLGDTAMYLCATSVRNHYGYTFGSGTRLTVV.

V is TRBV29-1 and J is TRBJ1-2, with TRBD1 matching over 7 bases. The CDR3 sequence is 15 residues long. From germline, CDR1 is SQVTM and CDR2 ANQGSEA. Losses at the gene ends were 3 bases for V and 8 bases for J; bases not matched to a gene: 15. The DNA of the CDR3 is TGCAGCGTTGACCTATCAAGGGAGGGGGCGGGAGGCTACACCTTC. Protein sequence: CSVDLSREGAGGYTF.

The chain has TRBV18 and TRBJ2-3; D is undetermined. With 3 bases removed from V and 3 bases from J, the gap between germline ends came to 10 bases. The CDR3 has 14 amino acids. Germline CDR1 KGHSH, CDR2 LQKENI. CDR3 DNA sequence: TGTGCCAGCTCACCTAGACTGGGAACAGATACGCAGTATTTT. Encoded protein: CASSPRLGTDTQYF. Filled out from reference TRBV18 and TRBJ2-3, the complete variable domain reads NAGVMQNPRHLVRRRGQEARLRCSPMKGHSHVYWYRQLPEEGLKFMVYLQKENIIDESGMPKERFSAEFPKEGPSILRIQQVVRGDSAAYFCASSPRLGTDTQYFGPGTRLTVL.

CDR3 nucleotide sequence: TGCGCCAGCAGCTTGGGATCGACAGGGGGACAAGAGACCCAGTACTTC. Residues: CASSLGSTGGQETQYF. V usage is TRBV5-1 and J usage is TRBJ2-5, with 9 bases lining up with TRBD1. The CDR3 is 16 residues long. J gave up 2 bases and V 0 bases, and 5 bases lay outside the gene matches. Germline CDR1 and CDR2: SGHRS and YFSETQ.

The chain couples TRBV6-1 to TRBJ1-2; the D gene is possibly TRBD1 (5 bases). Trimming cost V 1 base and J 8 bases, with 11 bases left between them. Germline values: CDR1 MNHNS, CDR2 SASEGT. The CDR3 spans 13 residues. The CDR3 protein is CASSEDQGGGYTF. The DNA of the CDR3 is TGTGCCAGCAGTGAAGACCAGGGAGGAGGCTACACCTTC.

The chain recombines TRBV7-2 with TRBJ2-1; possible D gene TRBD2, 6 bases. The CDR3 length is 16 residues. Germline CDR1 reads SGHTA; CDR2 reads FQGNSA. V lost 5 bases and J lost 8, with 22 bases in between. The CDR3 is CASSPQPGRIADEQFF. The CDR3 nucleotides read TGTGCCAGCAGCCCCCAACCGGGACGGATAGCGGATGAGCAGTTCTTC.

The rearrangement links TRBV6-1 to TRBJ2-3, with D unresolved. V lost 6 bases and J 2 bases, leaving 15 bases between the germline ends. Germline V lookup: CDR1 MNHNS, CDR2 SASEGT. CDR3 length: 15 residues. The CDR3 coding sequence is TGTGCCAGCAGGGGTTCCGTGTACAACACAGATACGCAGTATTTT. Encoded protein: CASRGSVYNTDTQYF.

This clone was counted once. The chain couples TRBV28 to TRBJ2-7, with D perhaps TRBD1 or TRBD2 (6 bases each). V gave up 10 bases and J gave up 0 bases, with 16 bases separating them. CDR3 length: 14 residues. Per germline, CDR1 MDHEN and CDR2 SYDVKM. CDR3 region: CATASRGPSYEQYF. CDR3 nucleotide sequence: TGTGCCACCGCGAGCCGGGGGCCCTCCTACGAGCAGTACTTC.

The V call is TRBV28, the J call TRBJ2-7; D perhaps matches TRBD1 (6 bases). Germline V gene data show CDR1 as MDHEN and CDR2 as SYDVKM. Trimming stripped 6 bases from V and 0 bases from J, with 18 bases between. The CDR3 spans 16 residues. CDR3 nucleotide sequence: TGTGCCAGCAGCCCCCCGGGACAACCCGTCTCCTACGAGCAGTACTTC. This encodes CASSPPGQPVSYEQYF. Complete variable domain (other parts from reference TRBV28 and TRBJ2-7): DVKVTQSSRYLVKRTGEKVFLECVQDMDHENMFWYRQDPGLGLRLIYFSYDVKMKEKGDIPEGYSVSREKKERFSLILESASTNQTSMYLCASSPPGQPVSYEQYFGPGTRLTVT.

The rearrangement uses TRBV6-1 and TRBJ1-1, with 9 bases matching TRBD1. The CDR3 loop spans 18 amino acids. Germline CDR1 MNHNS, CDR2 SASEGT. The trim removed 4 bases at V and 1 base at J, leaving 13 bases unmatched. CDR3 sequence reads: CASSGGKGQGLSNTEAFF. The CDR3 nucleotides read TGTGCCAGCAGTGGGGGCAAGGGACAGGGCCTTTCGAACACTGAAGCTTTCTTT.

The CDR3 coding sequence is TGTGCCTGGACTGAGGGGGCTAGCTATGGCTACACCTTC. This translates into CAWTEGASYGYTF. The chain uses TRBV30 and TRBJ1-2, with 7 bases identical to TRBD1. CDR3 length equals 13 residues. The junction had 6 bases not matched to a gene; V was cut back by 4 bases and J by 4 bases. Looked up from germline, CDR1 is GTSNPN and CDR2 is SVGIG (reference sequence).